The table lists the clone carrying this TCR beta chain with a few counts. The antigen is unknown. A universal primer site was added by template switching, and unique molecular identifiers were carried by the cDNA. TCRdb passed the 5' RACE reads through MiXCR, listing each CDR3 protein once. This sample has under 900,000 distinct CDR3 sequences, with around a sixth found just once. This CDR3 has 12 residues. V dropped 4 bases and J dropped 7 bases, with 8 bases sitting between them. The germline gives CDR1 SNHLY, CDR2 FYNNEI. The data are from a study of identical twins. Study-level points and caveats: For zero-insertion analyses, partial confounding could come from invariant MAIT and iNKT cells.

All donors were healthy, and all were Caucasian. These same data were also listed under a study on T cells expressing NK-cell markers. This second study notes: These clonotypes also led the CD3+CD56-NKG2C+ fraction in several donors.

Source material: PBMCs. The TCR originated in a woman aged 18-35 years in good health. The chain couples TRBV2 to TRBJ1-5, with a weak D call TRBD1 (5 bases). CDR3 sequence: CASSAEGQPQHF. In DNA form, the CDR3 reads TGTGCCAGCAGTGCGGAGGGGCAGCCCCAGCATTTT.